The 20 T cell receptor beta chains in this list originate from one sample, sequenced in a study of sequential checkpoint blockade in melanoma. Repertoires were generated with immunoSEQ multiplex PCR, while TCRdb's copy carries only in-frame clones and drops some. The sample consists of roughly 12,000 clones, 60% to 80% of them appearing once. Treatment specified: randomized to nivolumab then ipilimumab (arm A) or the reverse (arm B). The sequences come from CD8+ T cells sorted from blood (inferred from file names), collected from a patient given nivolumab and ipilimumab in sequence. All receptors come from a human donor with melanoma.

The chain links TRBV27 to TRBJ1-5; 9 bases line up with TRBD1. Germline V gene data show CDR1 as MNHEY and CDR2 as SMNVEV (reference sequence). The V and J ends lost 4 bases and 6 bases, in that order; junction bases with no gene match: 4. The CDR3 is made up of 14 amino acids. The CDR3 is CASSSQGAGQPQHF. For the CDR3, the DNA is TGTGCCAGCAGTTCACAGGGGGCTGGTCAGCCCCAGCATTTT.

The chain employs TRBV10-2 and TRBJ1-2, with no clear D. The CDR3 is 14 amino acids. CDR1 is WSHSY and CDR2 is SAAADI in the germline V gene. V shed 7 bases and J shed 2 bases, with 14 bases lying between them. CDR3 DNA: TGCGCCAGCACATCCGGAGCTGAGAACTATGGCTACACCTTC. Translation: CASTSGAENYGYTF.

The chain recombines TRBV25-1 with TRBJ2-1, with D unclear. V was pared by 5 bases and J by 4 bases, with 18 bases between. The germline V gene has CDR1 MGHDK and CDR2 SYGVNS. The CDR3 totals 16 residues. CDR3 DNA: TGTGCCAGCAGTTTTCTTTCGAGCGTTGGGTACAATGAGCAGTTCTTC. Translation: CASSFLSSVGYNEQFF.

This clone was seen only a few times. Here the CDR3 reads CASSLAASYNEQFF. In DNA form, the CDR3 reads TGTGCCAGCAGCCTAGCTGCGTCCTACAATGAGCAGTTCTTC. The chain couples TRBV6-1 to TRBJ2-1, with D perhaps TRBD2 (5 bases). The CDR3 length is 14 residues. The ends were cut back, 6 bases at V and 1 base at J, with 10 bases in the middle. Germline V gene data show CDR1 as MNHNS and CDR2 as SASEGT.

The genes are TRBV7-9 and TRBJ2-7, with D possibly matching TRBD1 (6 bases). CDR1 and CDR2 (germline): SEHNR, FQNEAQ (reference sequence). V was clipped by 5 bases and J by 3 bases, with 11 bases between them. The CDR3 is 13 residues long. CDR3 protein: CASSPRDIYEQYF. DNA of the CDR3: TGTGCCAGCAGCCCCCGGGACATCTACGAGCAGTACTTC. The whole variable domain, filled in from reference TRBV7-9 and TRBJ2-7, reads DTGVSQNPRHKITKRGQNVTFRCDPISEHNRLYWYRQTLGQGPEFLTYFQNEAQLEKSRLLSDRFSAERPKGSFSTLEIQRTEQGDSAMYLCASSPRDIYEQYFGPGTRLTVT.

The chain recombines TRBV7-6 with TRBJ2-7; TRBD2 matches at 7 bases. J gave up 4 bases and V 0 bases, and 9 bases lay outside the gene matches. Germline V gene lookup returns CDR1 SGHVS and CDR2 FNYEAQ. The CDR3 length is 16 residues. This CDR3 reads CASSLAGGTPPYEQYF. Here the CDR3 DNA reads TGTGCCAGCAGCTTAGCGGGGGGGACCCCCCCTTACGAGCAGTACTTC. The variable domain in full, with the rest retrieved from reference TRBV7-6 and TRBJ2-7, is GAGVSQSPRYKVTKRGQDVALRCDPISGHVSLYWYRQALGQGPEFLTYFNYEAQQDKSGLPNDRFSAERPEGSISTLTIQRTEQRDSAMYRCASSLAGGTPPYEQYFGPGTRLTVT.

This rearrangement joins TRBV7-6 to TRBJ1-4; tentatively, D is TRBD1 (5 bases). Germline V gene lookup returns CDR1 SGHVS and CDR2 FNYEAQ. The CDR3 has 16 residues. V was pared by 5 bases and J by 6 bases, with 19 bases between. CDR3 bases: TGTGCCAGCAGCCCGCGGGACGTCCGTATGGATGAAAAACTGTTTTTT. Protein sequence: CASSPRDVRMDEKLFF.

This chain's CDR3 is CASSPPSDTQYF. The CDR3 bases are TGTGCCAGCAGCCCTCCGTCTGATACGCAGTATTTT. This sequence joins TRBV7-6 and TRBJ2-3, with D unclear. This CDR3 region has 12 residues. Trimming took 5 bases from V and 6 from J, leaving 9 bases between them. Germline assignment: CDR1 SGHVS and CDR2 FNYEAQ. Variable domain in full (rest from reference TRBV7-6 and TRBJ2-3): GAGVSQSPRYKVTKRGQDVALRCDPISGHVSLYWYRQALGQGPEFLTYFNYEAQQDKSGLPNDRFSAERPEGSISTLTIQRTEQRDSAMYRCASSPPSDTQYFGPGTRLTVL.

The chain couples TRBV21-1 to TRBJ2-7; the listed D gene, TRBD1, was not tested against the DNA. TRBV21-1 is flagged as a pseudogene. The CDR3 is 16 residues long. CDR3 protein: CASSKEGTGSSYEQYF. DNA of the CDR3: TGTGCCAGCAGCAAAGAAGGGACAGGGAGTTCCTACGAGCAGTACTTC.

This chain links TRBV9 with TRBJ1-2; D might be TRBD1 (6 bases). The ends were cut back, 3 bases at V and 7 bases at J, with 19 bases in the middle. This CDR3 has 15 residues. The germline V gene has CDR1 SGDLS and CDR2 YYNGEE. The CDR3 protein is CASSAYLGTSLGYTF. The CDR3 DNA reads as TGTGCCAGCAGCGCCTACCTCGGGACATCCCTTGGCTACACCTTC.

This clone was recorded a few times. This chain links TRBV4-3 with TRBJ2-7; 9 positions agree with TRBD1. The CDR3 consists of 16 residues. The germline gives CDR1 LGHNA, CDR2 YSLEER. With V trimmed by 0 bases and J by 1 base, 4 bases remained unmatched. CDR3 DNA sequence: TGCGCCAGCAGCCAAGACAGAGGACAGGGGTCCTACGAGCAGTACTTC. Its translation: CASSQDRGQGSYEQYF.

DNA of the CDR3: TGCGCCAGCAGCCTCCACGGACAGTTCTACGAGCAGTACTTC. Translation: CASSLHGQFYEQYF. This sequence joins TRBV5-1 and TRBJ2-5; D is possibly TRBD1 (6 bases). The end of the DNA fits TRBJ2-7 better, so the J call may be wrong. In germline, CDR1 is SGHRS, CDR2 YFSETQ. The CDR3 sequence is 14 residues long.

This clone was counted a few times. This chain links TRBV5-4 with TRBJ2-1; D possibly corresponds to TRBD1 (6 bases). This CDR3 is 12 amino acids long. V lost 5 bases and J lost 6, with 9 bases in between. Germline lookup yields CDR1 SGHNT and CDR2 YYREEE (reference sequence). The CDR3 loop reads CASSLQGNEQFF. The CDR3 DNA sequence: TGTGCCAGCAGTTTACAGGGCAATGAGCAGTTCTTC.

The table lists this clone with a count of one. The rearrangement links TRBV4-3 to TRBJ2-1; no clear D gene. This CDR3 contains 15 residues. V was shortened by 1 base and J by 0 bases, with 7 bases between the two germline ends. Germline lookup yields CDR1 LGHNA and CDR2 YSLEER. CDR3 sequence (DNA): TGCGCCAGCAGCCAAGTGGAGAGCTCCTACAATGAGCAGTTCTTC. As protein: CASSQVESSYNEQFF.

The V and J genes are TRBV19 and TRBJ2-7, with 12 positions matching TRBD1. Unmatched junction bases numbered 5, after V lost 4 bases and J lost 4 bases. The CDR3 runs 15 residues. Germline values: CDR1 LNHDA, CDR2 SQIVND (reference sequence). CDR3 residues: CASSSGTGGWYEQYF. The CDR3 bases are TGTGCCAGTAGTAGCGGGACAGGGGGCTGGTACGAGCAGTACTTC.

This clone was counted between two and nine times. One end of the junction does not line up with germline, which may come from a read error. The rearrangement uses TRBV6-1 and TRBJ2-5, with TRBD2 identical over 7 bases. The CDR3 runs to 17 residues. From germline, CDR1 is MNHNS and CDR2 SASEGT. Written as DNA, the CDR3 is TGTGCCATCAGTGAGTCTCCAAGGACTAGTTCCCAAGAGACCCAGTACTTC. Translation gives CAISESPRTSSQETQYF.

This sequence joins TRBV15 and TRBJ2-7; 9 bases match TRBD1. The CDR3 contains 14 residues. Germline CDR1 reads LNHNV; CDR2 reads YYDKDF (reference sequence). J lost 9 bases, V lost 3 bases, and 9 bases had no gene match. CDR3 amino acids: CATSRTGGTLGQYF. CDR3 bases: TGTGCCACCAGCAGGACAGGGGGGACATTGGGGCAGTACTTC.

This clone was picked up one time. The rearrangement uses TRBV19 and TRBJ2-4, with a tentative D call TRBD2 (5 bases). The V end was cut by 1 base, the J end by 8 bases, with 12 bases between. Germline-derived CDR1 and CDR2 are LNHDA and SQIVND (reference sequence). CDR3 length: 14 amino acids. CDR3 sequence (DNA): TGTGCCAGTAGTATAGTCGCAGGAGCGGACATTCAGTACTTC. Amino acids: CASSIVAGADIQYF.

This clone occurred a few times. This chain uses TRBV4-2 with TRBJ2-7; no definite D call. Germline CDR1 and CDR2: LGHNA and YNFKEQ. Trimming shortened V by 6 bases and J by 2 bases, and 5 bases separated the two germline ends. The CDR3 sequence is 11 residues long. CDR3 sequence reads: CASSPAYEQYF. CDR3 nucleotide sequence: TGTGCCAGCAGTCCGGCCTACGAGCAGTACTTC.

The chain is built from TRBV4-2 and TRBJ2-3, with a tentative D call TRBD2 (6 bases). The CDR3 loop spans 16 amino acids. Germline V CDR1 and CDR2: LGHNA, YNFKEQ. Trimming stripped 1 base from V and 0 bases from J, with 11 bases between. CDR3 sequence (DNA): TGTGCCAGCAGCCAAGTCCCCCGGGAGAGCACAGATACGCAGTATTTT. It encodes CASSQVPRESTDTQYF.